Below, 29 T cell receptor beta chains from the same sample are listed, as sequenced in a study of post-analysis software for immune sequencing data. Study-wide points: Controls showed lower frequencies than patients for roughly five TRBV segments, and TRBV5-6, TRBV5-1 and TRBV20-1 were among these.

Antigens of these TCRs are unknown. Every TCR beta cDNA library bore unique molecular identifiers. One entry per CDR3 protein results from TCRdb running MiXCR on the PCR reads. This table has fewer than 900,000 distinct CDR3 sequences, about 43% appearing once. Source material: blood. All receptors derive from a girl between 10 and 17 years old with multiple sclerosis.

This chain connects TRBV7-2 to TRBJ2-3; the match to TRBD2 covers 9 bases. This CDR3 is 15 amino acids long. The junction had 4 bases not matched to a gene; V was cut back by 4 bases and J by 2 bases. Germline V gives CDR1 SGHTA, CDR2 FQGNSA. CDR3 coding DNA: TGTGCCAGCAGCTCCGGACTAGCGTTCACAGATACGCAGTATTTT. Its translation: CASSSGLAFTDTQYF.

The genes are TRBV10-3 and TRBJ2-2, with unresolved D. Germline CDR1 ENHRY, CDR2 SYGVKD. V was pared by 3 bases and J by 6 bases, with 2 bases between. The CDR3 is 11 amino acids. The CDR3 DNA follows: TGTGCCATCAGTGACCCCGGGGAGCTGTTTTTT. Translation gives CAISDPGELFF.

This rearrangement joins TRBV12-3 or TRBV12-4 to TRBJ2-5, with D perhaps TRBD2 (5 bases). With 4 bases removed from V and 11 bases from J, the gap between germline ends came to 5 bases. CDR3 size: 9 residues. This CDR3 is CASSWEQYF. CDR3 nucleotides: TGTGCCAGCAGTTGGGAGCAGTACTTC.

This clonotype has more than one count but fewer than ten. CDR3 in amino acids: CASKADRSYEQYF. CDR3 bases: TGTGCCAGCAAGGCGGACCGCTCCTACGAGCAGTACTTC. The V and J genes are TRBV28 and TRBJ2-7, with D unclear. CDR1 MDHEN and CDR2 SYDVKM come from the germline V gene. The V end lost 7 bases, the J end lost 0 bases, and 10 bases lay between the germline ends. CDR3 size: 13 residues.

J is TRBJ1-2 and V is TRBV29-1; D ambiguous. Germline-derived CDR1 and CDR2 are SQVTM and ANQGSEA. V lost 4 bases, J lost 8 bases, and 20 bases lay in between. There are 14 residues in the CDR3. The CDR3: CSVGRSEGPDGYTF. The CDR3 region has the DNA TGCAGCGTTGGTAGGTCGGAAGGACCGGACGGCTACACCTTC.

The chain recombines TRBV7-2 with TRBJ2-1; D is ambiguous. The CDR3 is made up of 16 amino acids. Trimming removed 5 bases at V and 0 bases at J, with 14 bases between. The germline V gene encodes CDR1 SGHTA and CDR2 FQGNSA. CDR3 DNA: TGTGCCAGCAGCCAATCGCGCCTGAGCTCCTACAATGAGCAGTTCTTC. Residues: CASSQSRLSSYNEQFF.

This clonotype was detected a few times. The chain couples TRBV6-5 to TRBJ1-1; D is possibly TRBD1 (6 bases). Per germline, CDR1 MNHEY and CDR2 SVGAGI. Trimming pared 2 bases from V and 1 base from J, leaving 14 bases between. This CDR3 region has 16 residues. This CDR3 is CASSYVFGTTNTEAFF. As DNA, the CDR3 is TGTGCCAGCAGTTACGTATTCGGGACAACGAACACTGAAGCTTTCTTT.

This clonotype has just a few counts. The J gene is TRBJ2-7, the V gene TRBV12-3 or TRBV12-4; TRBD1 or TRBD2 may be the D gene (5 bases each). There are 15 residues in the CDR3. Trimming took off 1 base at V and 3 bases at J, with 13 bases between the two ends. The CDR3 DNA sequence: TGTGCCAGCAGTTTAGGGGGCGGACTCAACTACGAGCAGTACTTC. Amino acids: CASSLGGGLNYEQYF.

The rearrangement uses TRBV4-3 and TRBJ2-7, with 7 bases aligning to TRBD1. J was trimmed by 3 bases and V by 3 bases; bases with no gene match: 8. In germline, CDR1 is LGHNA, CDR2 YSLEER. The CDR3 length is 15 residues. As DNA, the CDR3 is TGCGCCAGCAGCCAGAGGACGGCAGGGGGCTACGAGCAGTACTTC. Translating gives CASSQRTAGGYEQYF.

The chain recombines TRBV2 with TRBJ1-2; no definite D call. The CDR3 loop spans 12 amino acids. The germline gives CDR1 SNHLY, CDR2 FYNNEI. V was shortened by 2 bases and J by 4 bases, with 5 bases between the two germline ends. The CDR3 here is CASSERVYGYTF. In DNA form, the CDR3 reads TGTGCCAGCAGTGAACGGGTCTATGGCTACACCTTC. The whole variable domain, filled in from reference TRBV2 and TRBJ1-2, reads EPEVTQTPSHQVTQMGQEVILRCVPISNHLYFYWYRQILGQKVEFLVSFYNNEISEKSEIFDDQFSVERPDGSNFTLKIRSTKLEDSAMYFCASSERVYGYTFGSGTRLTVV.

This chain uses TRBV6-2 or TRBV6-3 with TRBJ2-7, with 7 bases aligning to TRBD2. J lost 3 bases, V lost 0 bases, and 8 bases had no gene match. Germline V gene sequence: CDR1 MNHEY, CDR2 SVGEGT. The CDR3 spans 16 residues. This CDR3 reads CASSYSDEAGRYEQYF. DNA for the CDR3: TGTGCCAGCAGTTACTCCGACGAAGCGGGGCGCTACGAGCAGTACTTC.

The genes are TRBV7-8 and TRBJ2-1; D remains unclear. The V gene's germline CDR1 is SGHVS and CDR2 FQNEAQ. This CDR3 is built from 14 residues. With 3 bases removed from V and 4 bases from J, the gap between germline ends came to 10 bases. In DNA form, the CDR3 reads TGTGCCAGCAGCTTGTTGGACCTGTACAATGAGCAGTTCTTC. It is translated as CASSLLDLYNEQFF.

This clonotype came up a few times. This chain connects TRBV29-1 to TRBJ2-1; D not certain. V was shortened by 6 bases and J by 1 base, with 22 bases between the two germline ends. CDR3 length equals 17 residues. CDR1 and CDR2 (germline): SQVTM, ANQGSEA. The CDR3 region is CSVYEILIIGSYNEQFF. The CDR3 nucleotides are TGCAGCGTCTACGAGATCTTAATCATAGGGTCCTACAATGAGCAGTTCTTC.

The rearrangement uses TRBV2 and TRBJ2-7, with 13 bases matching TRBD2. The CDR3 extends over 14 amino acids. With 7 bases clipped from V and 3 bases from J, the junction kept 3 bases outside the gene matches. Per germline, CDR1 SNHLY and CDR2 FYNNEI. CDR3 nucleotides: TGTGCCAGCACCTGGACTAGCGGGAGCTACGAGCAGTACTTC. This codes for CASTWTSGSYEQYF.

The table lists this clonotype with a few counts. The V gene is TRBV12-3 or TRBV12-4, the J gene TRBJ2-4; D might be TRBD1 (5 bases). This CDR3 contains 13 residues. Between the trimmed V and J ends, which lost 5 bases and 5 bases, there was a span of 10 bases. The CDR3 here is CASSEDIENIQYF. For the CDR3, the DNA is TGTGCCAGCAGTGAGGACATAGAAAACATTCAGTACTTC.

V gene TRBV7-2 combines with J gene TRBJ2-3; D is perhaps TRBD2 (6 bases). The V end was cut by 1 base, the J end by 6 bases, with 14 bases between. The CDR3 is 15 residues long. The V gene's germline CDR1 is SGHTA and CDR2 FQGNSA. This chain's CDR3 is CASSLVAPAGDTQYF. CDR3 nucleotides: TGTGCCAGCAGCTTAGTTGCCCCGGCGGGGGATACGCAGTATTTT.

This clonotype was picked up a small number of times. The V and J genes are TRBV12-3 or TRBV12-4 and TRBJ2-3; no definite D call. Deletions cut 2 bases from V and 4 bases from J, with 7 bases between. The CDR3 has 13 amino acids. CDR3 sequence (DNA): TGTGCCAGCAGTTTACAGTTTTCAGATACGCAGTATTTT. Translation: CASSLQFSDTQYF.

This chain uses TRBV27 with TRBJ1-2; D not resolved. CDR1 is MNHEY and CDR2 is SMNVEV in the germline V gene (reference sequence). Trimming removed 0 bases at V and 7 bases at J, with 9 bases between. This CDR3 contains 13 residues. CDR3 DNA sequence: TGTGCCAGCAGTTTATCGAGGGCGACTGGCTACACCTTC. Its protein product is CASSLSRATGYTF.

This chain uses TRBV15 with TRBJ2-5; either TRBD1 or TRBD2 may fit D (6 bases each). The V gene's germline CDR1 is LNHNV and CDR2 YYDKDF (reference sequence). The CDR3 contains 17 residues. V was cut by 1 base and J by 4 bases, with 19 bases left in between. The CDR3 DNA is TGTGCCACCAGCAGAGGCGTAGTGGAAAGGGGGGTAGAGACCCAGTACTTC. Its translation is CATSRGVVERGVETQYF.

This clonotype has just a few counts. V usage is TRBV7-2 and J usage is TRBJ2-5; TRBD1 is a possible D gene (6 bases). V was shortened by 5 bases and J by 5 bases, with 18 bases between the two germline ends. CDR1 is SGHTA, CDR2 FQGNSA, per germline. This CDR3 contains 15 residues. In DNA, the CDR3 is TGTGCCAGCAGCCGCACAGGGCTCCTGAGCGAGACCCAGTACTTC. Encoded protein: CASSRTGLLSETQYF.

This chain connects TRBV20-1 to TRBJ2-1, with D unresolved. V lost 5 bases and J lost 2, with 7 bases in between. The germline V gene has CDR1 DFQATT and CDR2 SNEGSKA (reference sequence). This CDR3 region has 12 residues. CDR3 amino acids: CSAARTYNEQFF. The CDR3 DNA sequence: TGCAGTGCTGCCAGGACCTACAATGAGCAGTTCTTC.

This chain links TRBV5-1 with TRBJ2-1; possible D gene TRBD2, 6 bases. Trimming took 4 bases from V and 8 from J, leaving 10 bases between them. The germline CDR1 and CDR2 sequences are SGHRS and YFSETQ. CDR3 length equals 12 residues. CDR3 coding DNA: TGCGCCAGCAGCAAAAGACTAGATGAGCAGTTCTTC. This encodes CASSKRLDEQFF. Filled out from reference TRBV5-1 and TRBJ2-1, the complete variable domain reads KAGVTQTPRYLIKTRGQQVTLSCSPISGHRSVSWYQQTPGQGLQFLFEYFSETQRNKGNFPGRFSGRQFSNSRSEMNVSTLELGDSALYLCASSKRLDEQFFGPGTRLTVL.

This clonotype was detected only a few times. This sequence joins TRBV12-3 or TRBV12-4 and TRBJ2-1; D not resolved. Trimming took off 3 bases at V and 0 bases at J, with 9 bases between the two ends. The CDR3 length is 15 residues. The CDR3 sequence: CASSFGPSSYNEQFF. CDR3 sequence (DNA): TGTGCCAGCAGTTTTGGGCCAAGCTCCTACAATGAGCAGTTCTTC.

This clonotype was seen ten or more times. The chain couples TRBV29-1 to TRBJ2-5, with TRBD2 identical over 14 bases. After removal of 7 bases from V and 4 bases from J, the junction contained 8 bases not matched to a gene. CDR3 length: 15 amino acids. Germline loops: CDR1 SQVTM, CDR2 ANQGSEA. The CDR3 spells CSATLGLAGGETQYF. The CDR3, as DNA: TGCAGCGCAACCCTTGGACTAGCGGGAGGAGAGACCCAGTACTTC.

The chain recombines TRBV7-9 with TRBJ1-4, with D possibly being TRBD1 (5 bases). The CDR3 totals 14 residues. Germline CDR1 and CDR2: SEHNR and FQNEAQ (reference sequence). V lost 1 base and J 13 bases, leaving 16 bases between the germline ends. The CDR3 coding sequence is TGTGCCAGCAGCTTAGTCGGGACGGCCGGGGGACTGTTTTTT. It is translated as CASSLVGTAGGLFF.

The CDR3 protein is CASSPRTGPHEQYF. In nucleotides, the CDR3 is TGTGCCAGCAGCCCCCGGACAGGGCCCCACGAGCAGTACTTC. The chain links TRBV12-3 or TRBV12-4 to TRBJ2-7; 8 bases fit TRBD1. The length of the CDR3 is 14 residues. J was trimmed by 5 bases and V by 6 bases; bases with no gene match: 9.

The chain recombines TRBV2 with TRBJ1-5, with D unresolved. Germline CDR1 and CDR2: SNHLY and FYNNEI. V lost 1 base to trimming and J lost 4 bases, with 11 bases between them. The CDR3 spans 15 residues. The CDR3 is CASSEVDSHNQPQHF. The CDR3 region has the DNA TGTGCCAGCAGTGAAGTAGATTCCCATAATCAGCCCCAGCATTTT.

This clonotype was seen once. The chain joins TRBV29-1 to TRBJ2-7; 8 nucleotides agree with TRBD2. This CDR3 contains 13 residues. Germline CDR1 SQVTM, CDR2 ANQGSEA. Germline trimming cut 3 bases from V and 3 bases from J; bases unmatched to any gene: 4. In DNA form, the CDR3 reads TGCAGCGTTGAGGGTAGCGGGAACTACGAGCAGTACTTC. Its protein is CSVEGSGNYEQYF.

The genes are TRBV7-2 and TRBJ1-2; D is possibly TRBD1 (6 bases). The germline CDR1 and CDR2 sequences are SGHTA and FQGNSA. The CDR3 is 16 residues long. V lost 1 base, J lost 5 bases, and 17 bases lay in between. The CDR3 protein is CASSLDLFGGAYGYTF. The CDR3 region has the DNA TGTGCCAGCAGCTTAGACCTATTCGGGGGCGCTTATGGCTACACCTTC.